This T cell receptor beta chain was recorded in a study of CD8 T cells in Susac syndrome. RNA, at about 0.45 to 1 ug, was reverse transcribed with random hexamers. TCRdb fed the immunoSEQ multiplex PCR reads into MiXCR, producing one record per CDR3 protein. The sample lists about 100,000 distinct CDR3 sequences; around 95% were seen once. Germline trimming cut 3 bases from V and 5 bases from J; bases unmatched to any gene: 4. CDR3 length equals 14 residues. The germline V gene has CDR1 KGHSH and CDR2 LQKENI. This sequence joins TRBV18 and TRBJ2-1; TRBD1 matches at 7 bases. The clonotype originates from a human donor with Susac syndrome. The sample consisted of CD8+ T cells from PBMCs. The CDR3 nucleotides read TGTGCCAGCTCACCGGGACAGACGAACAATGAGCAGTTCTTC. Translation: CASSPGQTNNEQFF.